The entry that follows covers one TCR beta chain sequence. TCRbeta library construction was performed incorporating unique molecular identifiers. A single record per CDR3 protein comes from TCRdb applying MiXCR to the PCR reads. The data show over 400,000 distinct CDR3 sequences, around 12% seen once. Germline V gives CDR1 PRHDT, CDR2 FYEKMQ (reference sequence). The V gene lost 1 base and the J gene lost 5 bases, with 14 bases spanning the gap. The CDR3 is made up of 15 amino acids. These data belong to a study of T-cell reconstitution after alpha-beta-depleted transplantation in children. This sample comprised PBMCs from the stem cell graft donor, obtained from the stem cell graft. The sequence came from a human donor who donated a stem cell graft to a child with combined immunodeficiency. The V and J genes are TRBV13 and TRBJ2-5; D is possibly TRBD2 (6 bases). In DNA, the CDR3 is TGTGCCAGCAGCTTAGTGGGTAGCCGGGGGGAGACCCAGTACTTC. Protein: CASSLVGSRGETQYF.